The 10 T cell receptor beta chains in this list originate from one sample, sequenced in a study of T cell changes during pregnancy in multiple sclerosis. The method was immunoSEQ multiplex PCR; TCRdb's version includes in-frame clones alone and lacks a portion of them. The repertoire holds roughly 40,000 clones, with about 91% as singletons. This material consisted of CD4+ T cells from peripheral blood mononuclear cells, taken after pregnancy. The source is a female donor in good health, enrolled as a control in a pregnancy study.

Written as DNA, the CDR3 is TGTGCCAGTAGTATCCAGGGGGCAGGGGAAGATACGCAGTATTTT. This encodes CASSIQGAGEDTQYF. The chain recombines TRBV19 with TRBJ2-3; 8 bases are a match to TRBD1. The CDR3 is 15 residues long. Germline CDR1 LNHDA, CDR2 SQIVND (reference sequence). The V and J ends lost 3 bases and 5 bases, in that order; junction bases with no gene match: 7.

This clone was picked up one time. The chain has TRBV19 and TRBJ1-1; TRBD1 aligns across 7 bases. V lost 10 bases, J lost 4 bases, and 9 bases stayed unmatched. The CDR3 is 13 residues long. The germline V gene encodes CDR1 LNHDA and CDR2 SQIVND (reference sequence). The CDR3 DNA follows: TGTGCCACCAAGGGGGCCCTGGGCACTGAAGCTTTCTTT. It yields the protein CATKGALGTEAFF.

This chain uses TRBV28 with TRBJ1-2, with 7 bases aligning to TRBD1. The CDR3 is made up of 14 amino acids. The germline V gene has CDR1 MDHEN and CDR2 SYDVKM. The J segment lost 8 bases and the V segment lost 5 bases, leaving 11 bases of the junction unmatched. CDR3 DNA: TGTGCCAGCAGTCCCCCGACAGGGTTTGGCGGCTACACCTTC. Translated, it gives CASSPPTGFGGYTF.

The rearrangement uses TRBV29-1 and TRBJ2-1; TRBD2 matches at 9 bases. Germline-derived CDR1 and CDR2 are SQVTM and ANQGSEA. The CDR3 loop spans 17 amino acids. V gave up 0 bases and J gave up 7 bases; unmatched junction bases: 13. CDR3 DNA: TGCAGCGTTGAAGATATCCCCCTAGCGGGATCTCGGAATGAGCAGTTCTTC. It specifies CSVEDIPLAGSRNEQFF.

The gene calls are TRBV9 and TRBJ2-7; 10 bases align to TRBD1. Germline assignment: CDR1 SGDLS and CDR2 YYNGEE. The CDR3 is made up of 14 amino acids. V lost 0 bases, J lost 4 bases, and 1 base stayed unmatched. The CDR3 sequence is CASSVGGQGYEQYF. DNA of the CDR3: TGTGCCAGCAGCGTAGGGGGACAGGGGTACGAGCAGTACTTC.

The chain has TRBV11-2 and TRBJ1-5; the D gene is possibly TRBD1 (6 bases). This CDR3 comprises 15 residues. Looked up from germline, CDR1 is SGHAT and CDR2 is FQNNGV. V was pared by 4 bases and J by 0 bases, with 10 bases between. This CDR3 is CASSYDRNSNQPQHF. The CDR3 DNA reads TGTGCCAGCAGCTATGACAGGAATAGCAATCAGCCCCAGCATTTT.

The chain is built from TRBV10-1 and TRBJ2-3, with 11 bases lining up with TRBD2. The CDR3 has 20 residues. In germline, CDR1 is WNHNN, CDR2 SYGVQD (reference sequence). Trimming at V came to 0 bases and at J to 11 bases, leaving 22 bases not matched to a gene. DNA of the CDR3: TGCGCCAGCAGTGAGTCGAGGATTAGCGGGAGGGCCACCTTCGATGGTTGGCAGTATTTT. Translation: CASSESRISGRATFDGWQYF.

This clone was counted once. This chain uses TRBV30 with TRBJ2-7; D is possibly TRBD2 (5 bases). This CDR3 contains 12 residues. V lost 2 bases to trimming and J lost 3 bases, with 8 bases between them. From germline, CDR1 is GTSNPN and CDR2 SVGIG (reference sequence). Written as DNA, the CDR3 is TGTGCCTGGAGTTCCAGCGGCTACGAGCAGTACTTC. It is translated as CAWSSSGYEQYF.

The CDR3: CASRRDRAADYGYTF. CDR3 DNA: TGTGCCAGCAGGCGGGACAGGGCTGCAGACTATGGCTACACCTTC. This chain uses TRBV5-4 with TRBJ1-2; 9 nucleotides match TRBD1. The junction had 8 bases not matched to a gene; V was cut back by 5 bases and J by 3 bases. Germline loops: CDR1 SGHNT, CDR2 YYREEE (reference sequence). The CDR3 runs 15 residues.

This chain's CDR3 is CARAQNAFGANVLTF. CDR3 DNA: TGTGCCAGGGCTCAAAATGCCTTTGGGGCCAACGTCCTGACTTTC. V gene TRBV28 combines with J gene TRBJ2-6; no definite D call. Germline lookup yields CDR1 MDHEN and CDR2 SYDVKM. The ends were cut back, 9 bases at V and 3 bases at J, with 15 bases in the middle. This CDR3 is built from 15 residues.